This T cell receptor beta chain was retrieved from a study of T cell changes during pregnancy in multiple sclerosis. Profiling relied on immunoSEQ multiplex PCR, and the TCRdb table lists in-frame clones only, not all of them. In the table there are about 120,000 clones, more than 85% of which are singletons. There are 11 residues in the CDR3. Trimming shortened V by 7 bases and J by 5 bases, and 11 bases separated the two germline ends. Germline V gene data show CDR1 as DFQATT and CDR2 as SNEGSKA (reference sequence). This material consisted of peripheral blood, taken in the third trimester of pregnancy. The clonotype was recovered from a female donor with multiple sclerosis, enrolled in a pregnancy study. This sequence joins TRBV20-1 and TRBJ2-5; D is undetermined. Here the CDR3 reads CSVPTFETQYF. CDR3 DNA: TGCAGTGTTCCGACTTTTGAGACCCAGTACTTC.